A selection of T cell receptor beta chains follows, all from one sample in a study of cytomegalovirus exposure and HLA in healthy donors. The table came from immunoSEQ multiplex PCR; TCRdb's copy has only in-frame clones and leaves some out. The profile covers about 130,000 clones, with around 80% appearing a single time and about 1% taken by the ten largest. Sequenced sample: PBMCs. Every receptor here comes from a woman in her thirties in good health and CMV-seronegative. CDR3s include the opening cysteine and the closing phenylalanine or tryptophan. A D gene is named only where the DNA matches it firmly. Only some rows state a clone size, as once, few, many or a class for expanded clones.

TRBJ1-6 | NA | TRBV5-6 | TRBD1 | CASSLREQGTYNSPLHF | TGTGCCAGCAGCTTGAGGGAACAGGGGACCTATAATTCACCCCTCCACTTT
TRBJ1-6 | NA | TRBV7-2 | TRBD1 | CASSSGGLRDRVSPLHF | TGTGCCAGCAGCTCGGGGGGCCTCCGGGACAGGGTTTCACCCCTCCACTTT
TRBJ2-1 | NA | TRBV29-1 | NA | CSVEDFPESSYNEQFF | TGCAGCGTTGAAGATTTCCCAGAAAGCTCCTACAATGAGCAGTTCTTC
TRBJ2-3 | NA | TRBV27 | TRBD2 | CASRASGRALTQYF | TGTGCCAGCAGGGCTAGCGGGAGGGCCCTCACGCAGTATTTT
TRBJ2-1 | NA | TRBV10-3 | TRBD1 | CAISESTGGAGYNEQFF | TGTGCCATCAGTGAGTCAACAGGGGGCGCGGGGTACAATGAGCAGTTCTTC
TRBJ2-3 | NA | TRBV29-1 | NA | CSVVSSAIDTQYF | TGCAGCGTTGTGAGTAGCGCCATAGATACGCAGTATTTT
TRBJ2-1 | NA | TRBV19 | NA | CASSRGLADEQFF | TGTGCCAGTAGCCGCGGGCTAGCCGATGAGCAGTTCTTC
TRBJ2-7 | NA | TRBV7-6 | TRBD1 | CASSPGTGFVHEQYF | TGTGCCAGCAGCCCCGGGACAGGTTTTGTCCACGAGCAGTACTTC
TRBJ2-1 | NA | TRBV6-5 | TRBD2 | CASQPQREPYNEQFF | TGTGCCAGCCAACCCCAGCGGGAACCCTACAATGAGCAGTTCTTC
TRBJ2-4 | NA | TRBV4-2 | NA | CASSQVGGAAKNIQYF | TGTGCCAGCAGCCAAGTAGGGGGGGCAGCCAAAAACATTCAGTACTTC
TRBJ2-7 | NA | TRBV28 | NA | CASSSRQKGAPYEQYF | TGTGCCAGCAGTTCTAGACAGAAAGGTGCCCCCTACGAGCAGTACTTC
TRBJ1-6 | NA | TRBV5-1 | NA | CASSLQGHNSPLHF | TGCGCCAGCAGCTTGCAGGGGCATAATTCACCCCTCCACTTT
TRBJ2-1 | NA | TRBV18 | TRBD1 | CASSPGQGTLNEQFF | TGTGCCAGCTCACCTGGACAGGGGACTCTAAATGAGCAGTTCTTC
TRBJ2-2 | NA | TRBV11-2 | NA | CASRPLSGHNANTGELFF | TGTGCCAGCAGACCTCTTAGCGGACATAACGCGAACACCGGGGAGCTGTTTTTT
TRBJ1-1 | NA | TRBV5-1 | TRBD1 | CASSQGAMNTEAFF | TGCGCCAGCAGCCAGGGGGCCATGAACACTGAAGCTTTCTTT
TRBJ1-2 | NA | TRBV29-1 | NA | CSVAFGNYGYTF | TGCAGCGTTGCCTTCGGTAACTATGGCTACACCTTC
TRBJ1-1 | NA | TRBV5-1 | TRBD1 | CASSLATYRGVDTEAFF | TGCGCCAGCAGCCTGGCCACTTACAGGGGGGTCGACACTGAAGCTTTCTTT
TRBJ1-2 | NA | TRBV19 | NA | CASNESPYGYTF | TGTGCCAGTAATGAGTCACCTTATGGCTACACCTTC
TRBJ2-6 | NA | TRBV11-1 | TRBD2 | CASSLGLAGSSGANVLTF | TGTGCCAGCAGCCTTGGACTAGCGGGGAGTTCTGGGGCCAACGTCCTGACTTTC
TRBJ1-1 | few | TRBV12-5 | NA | CASAPFRKNTEAFF | TGTGCTAGTGCCCCTTTCAGGAAAAACACTGAAGCTTTCTTT
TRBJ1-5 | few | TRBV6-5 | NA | CVHIGPQHF | TGTGTCCATATCGGGCCCCAGCATTTT
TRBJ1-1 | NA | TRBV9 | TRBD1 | CASSVSGGLTEAFF | TGTGCCAGCAGCGTCTCAGGGGGCCTCACTGAAGCTTTCTTT
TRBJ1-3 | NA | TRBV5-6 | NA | CASSPGLSSGNTIYF | TGTGCCAGCAGTCCGGGACTTAGCTCTGGAAACACCATATATTTT
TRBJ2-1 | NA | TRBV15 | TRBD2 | CATSRSRSGSNNEQFF | TGTGCCACCAGCAGATCCCGTAGCGGGAGTAATAATGAGCAGTTCTTC
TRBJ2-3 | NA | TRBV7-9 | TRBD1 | CASSLALVRDRMGDTQYF | TGTGCCAGCAGCCTCGCCCTCGTCCGGGACAGGATGGGGGATACGCAGTATTTT
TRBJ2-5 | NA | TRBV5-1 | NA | CASSFGGKQETQYF | TGCGCCAGCAGCTTCGGCGGGAAACAAGAGACCCAGTACTTC
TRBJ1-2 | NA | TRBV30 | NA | CAWSVQGDYGYTF | TGTGCCTGGAGTGTACAGGGAGACTATGGCTACACCTTC
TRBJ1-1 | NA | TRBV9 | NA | CASSPWEGFEAFF | TGTGCCAGCAGCCCGTGGGAGGGGTTCGAAGCTTTCTTT